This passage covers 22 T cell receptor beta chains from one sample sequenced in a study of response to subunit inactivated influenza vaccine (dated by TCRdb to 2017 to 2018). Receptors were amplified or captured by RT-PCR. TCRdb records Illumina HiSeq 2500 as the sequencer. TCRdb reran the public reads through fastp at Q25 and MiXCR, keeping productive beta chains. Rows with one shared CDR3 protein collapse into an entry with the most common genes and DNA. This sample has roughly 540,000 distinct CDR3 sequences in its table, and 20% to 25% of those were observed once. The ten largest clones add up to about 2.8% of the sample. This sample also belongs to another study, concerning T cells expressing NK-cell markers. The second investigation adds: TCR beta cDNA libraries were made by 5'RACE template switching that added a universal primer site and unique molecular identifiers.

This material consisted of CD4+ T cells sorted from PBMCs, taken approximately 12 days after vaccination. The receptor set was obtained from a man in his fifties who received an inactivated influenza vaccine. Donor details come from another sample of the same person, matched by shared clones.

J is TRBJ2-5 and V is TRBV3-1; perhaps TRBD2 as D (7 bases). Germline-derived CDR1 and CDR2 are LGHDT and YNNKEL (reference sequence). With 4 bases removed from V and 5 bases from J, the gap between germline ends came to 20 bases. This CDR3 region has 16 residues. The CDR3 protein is CASSPLGGGPLETQYF. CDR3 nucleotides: TGTGCCAGCAGCCCGTTGGGGGGGGGGCCTCTGGAGACCCAGTACTTC.

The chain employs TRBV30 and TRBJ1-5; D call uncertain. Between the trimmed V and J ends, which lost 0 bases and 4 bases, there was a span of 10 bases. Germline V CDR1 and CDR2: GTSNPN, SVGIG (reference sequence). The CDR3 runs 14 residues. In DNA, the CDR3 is TGTGCCTGGAGTGTACTACAGCGGAATCAGCCCCAGCATTTT. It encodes CAWSVLQRNQPQHF.

This CDR3 reads CSARDLTVLIGAFF. The CDR3 DNA reads as TGCAGTGCTAGAGATCTGACAGTCCTAATTGGAGCTTTCTTT. This chain joins TRBV20-1 and TRBJ1-1; perhaps TRBD1 as D (5 bases). Germline V CDR1 and CDR2: DFQATT, SNEGSKA (reference sequence). This CDR3 has 14 residues. Trimming shortened V by 0 bases and J by 10 bases, and 18 bases separated the two germline ends.

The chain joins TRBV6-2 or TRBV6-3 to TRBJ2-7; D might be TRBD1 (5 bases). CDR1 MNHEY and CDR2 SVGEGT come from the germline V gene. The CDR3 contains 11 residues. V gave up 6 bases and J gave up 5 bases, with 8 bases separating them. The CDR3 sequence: CASRRTNEQYF. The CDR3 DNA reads TGTGCCAGCAGAAGGACAAACGAGCAGTACTTC.

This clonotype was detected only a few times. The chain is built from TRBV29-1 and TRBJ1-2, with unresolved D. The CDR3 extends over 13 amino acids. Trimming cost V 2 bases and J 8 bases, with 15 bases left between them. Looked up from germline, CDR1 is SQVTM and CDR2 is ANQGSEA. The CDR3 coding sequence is TGCAGCGTTGAACCGACGGACCTCCGAGGCTACACCTTC. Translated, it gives CSVEPTDLRGYTF.

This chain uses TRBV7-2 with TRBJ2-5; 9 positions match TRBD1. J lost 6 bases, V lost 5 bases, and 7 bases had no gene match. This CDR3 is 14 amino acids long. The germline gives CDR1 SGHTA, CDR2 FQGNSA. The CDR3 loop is CASSKGTGLQTQYF. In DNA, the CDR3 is TGTGCCAGCAGCAAAGGGACAGGGTTGCAGACCCAGTACTTC.

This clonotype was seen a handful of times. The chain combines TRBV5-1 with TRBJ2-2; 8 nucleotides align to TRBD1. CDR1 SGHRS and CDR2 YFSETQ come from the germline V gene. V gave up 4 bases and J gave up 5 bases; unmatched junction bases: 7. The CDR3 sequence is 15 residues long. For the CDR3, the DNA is TGCGCCAGCAGCATAGGGACAGGACGGACCGGGGAGCTGTTTTTT. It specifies CASSIGTGRTGELFF.

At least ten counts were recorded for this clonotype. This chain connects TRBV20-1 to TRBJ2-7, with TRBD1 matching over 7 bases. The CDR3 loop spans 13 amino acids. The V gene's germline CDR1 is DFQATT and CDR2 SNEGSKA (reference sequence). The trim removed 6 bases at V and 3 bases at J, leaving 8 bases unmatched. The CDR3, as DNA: TGCAGTGCCCTGCGGACAGGTGGCTACGAGCAGTACTTC. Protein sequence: CSALRTGGYEQYF.

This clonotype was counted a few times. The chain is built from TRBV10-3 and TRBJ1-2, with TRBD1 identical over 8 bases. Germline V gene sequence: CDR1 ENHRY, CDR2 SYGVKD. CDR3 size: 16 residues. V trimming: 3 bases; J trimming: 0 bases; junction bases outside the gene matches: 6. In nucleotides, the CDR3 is TGTGCCATCAGTGACAGCTGGGGACAGGCTAACTATGGCTACACCTTC. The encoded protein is CAISDSWGQANYGYTF.

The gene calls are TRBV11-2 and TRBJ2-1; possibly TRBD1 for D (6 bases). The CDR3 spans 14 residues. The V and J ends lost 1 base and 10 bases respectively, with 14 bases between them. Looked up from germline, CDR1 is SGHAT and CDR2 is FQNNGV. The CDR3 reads CASSLARTEGEQFF. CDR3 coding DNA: TGTGCCAGCAGCTTAGCTAGGACAGAGGGAGAGCAGTTCTTC.

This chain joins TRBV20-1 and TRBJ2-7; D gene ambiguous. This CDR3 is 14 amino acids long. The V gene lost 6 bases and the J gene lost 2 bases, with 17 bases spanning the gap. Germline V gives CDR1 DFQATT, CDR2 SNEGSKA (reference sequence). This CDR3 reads CSASVMDGAYEQYF. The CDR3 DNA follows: TGCAGTGCCTCGGTAATGGACGGAGCCTACGAGCAGTACTTC.

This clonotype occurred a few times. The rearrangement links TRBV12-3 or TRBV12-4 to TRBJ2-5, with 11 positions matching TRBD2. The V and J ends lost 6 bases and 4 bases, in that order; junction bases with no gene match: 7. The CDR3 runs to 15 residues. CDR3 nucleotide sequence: TGTGCCAGCAGCCGTCCTAGCGGGAGGAGAGAGACCCAGTACTTC. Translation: CASSRPSGRRETQYF.

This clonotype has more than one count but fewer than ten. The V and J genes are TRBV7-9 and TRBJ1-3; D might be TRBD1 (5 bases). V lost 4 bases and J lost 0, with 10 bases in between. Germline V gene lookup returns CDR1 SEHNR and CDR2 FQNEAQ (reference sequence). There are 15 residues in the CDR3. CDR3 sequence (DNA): TGTGCCAGCAGCTGGGACCGGATCTCTGGAAACACCATATATTTT. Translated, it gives CASSWDRISGNTIYF.

In nucleotides, the CDR3 is TGTGCCACCACACTGACAGGGTTCGACGCCGGGGAGCTGTTTTTT. It codes for CATTLTGFDAGELFF. V gene TRBV2 combines with J gene TRBJ2-2, with 7 bases that match TRBD1. This CDR3 region has 15 residues. The germline gives CDR1 SNHLY, CDR2 FYNNEI. J lost 6 bases, V lost 10 bases, and 14 bases had no gene match.

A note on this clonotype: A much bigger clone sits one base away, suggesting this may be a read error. CDR3 loop: CASSFTAGQGVQSLHF. CDR3 bases: TGTGCCAGCAGTTTTACGGCAGGACAGGGGGTACAGTCCCTCCACTTT. This chain links TRBV12-3 or TRBV12-4 with TRBJ1-6, with TRBD1 identical over 10 bases. V dropped 3 bases and J dropped 14; count of bases not matched to a gene: 13. This CDR3 has 16 residues.

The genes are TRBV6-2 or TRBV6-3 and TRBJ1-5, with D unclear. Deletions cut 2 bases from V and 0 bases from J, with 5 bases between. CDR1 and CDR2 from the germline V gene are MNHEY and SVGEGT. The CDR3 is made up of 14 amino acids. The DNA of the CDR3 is TGTGCCAGCAGTTACCCTCCTAGCAATCAGCCCCAGCATTTT. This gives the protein CASSYPPSNQPQHF.

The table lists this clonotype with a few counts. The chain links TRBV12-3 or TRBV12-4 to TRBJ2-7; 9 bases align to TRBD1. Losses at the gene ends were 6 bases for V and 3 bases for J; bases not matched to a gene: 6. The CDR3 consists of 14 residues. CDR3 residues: CASRSGQGNYEQYF. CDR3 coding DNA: TGTGCCAGCAGGTCAGGACAGGGGAACTACGAGCAGTACTTC.

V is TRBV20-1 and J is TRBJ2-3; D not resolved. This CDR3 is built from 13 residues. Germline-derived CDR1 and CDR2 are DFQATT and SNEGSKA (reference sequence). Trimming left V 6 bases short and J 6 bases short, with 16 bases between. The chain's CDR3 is CSASKLTQDTQYF. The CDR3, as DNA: TGCAGTGCCAGCAAGCTGACTCAGGATACGCAGTATTTT.

The DNA of the CDR3 is TGTGCCAGCAGTGATGGTCAGGGGTATAGCTATACGCAGTATTTT. Translated, it gives CASSDGQGYSYTQYF. The V gene is TRBV6-1, the J gene TRBJ2-3, with D possibly TRBD1 on 6 matching bases. CDR1 and CDR2 (germline): MNHNS, SASEGT. This CDR3 region has 15 residues. Trimming took 3 bases from V and 7 from J, leaving 17 bases between them.

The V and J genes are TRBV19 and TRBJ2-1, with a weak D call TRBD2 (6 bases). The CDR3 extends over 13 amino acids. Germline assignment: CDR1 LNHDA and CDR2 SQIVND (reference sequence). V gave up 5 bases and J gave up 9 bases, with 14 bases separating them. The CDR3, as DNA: TGTGCCAGTAGTCGCGAGTGGAGGGGTGAGCAGTTCTTC. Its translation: CASSREWRGEQFF.

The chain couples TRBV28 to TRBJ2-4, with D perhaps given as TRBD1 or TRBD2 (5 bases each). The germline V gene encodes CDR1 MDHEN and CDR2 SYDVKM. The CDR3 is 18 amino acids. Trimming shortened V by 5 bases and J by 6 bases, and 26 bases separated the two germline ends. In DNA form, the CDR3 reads TGTGCCAGCAGTCTAACGCTCAACCCGACGGTTGGGGGAAACATTCAGTACTTC. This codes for CASSLTLNPTVGGNIQYF.

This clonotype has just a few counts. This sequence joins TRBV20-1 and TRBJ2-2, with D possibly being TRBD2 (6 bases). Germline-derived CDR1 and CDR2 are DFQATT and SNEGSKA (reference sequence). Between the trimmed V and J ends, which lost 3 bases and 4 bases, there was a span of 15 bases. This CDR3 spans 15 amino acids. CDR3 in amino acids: CSARTSGAFTGELFF. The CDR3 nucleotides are TGCAGTGCTAGGACGTCGGGAGCTTTCACCGGGGAGCTGTTTTTT.